Reported below is one T cell receptor beta chain. Preparation of the TCRbeta library was carried out with unique molecular identifiers. MiXCR, applied by TCRdb to the PCR reads, yields one record per CDR3 protein. The sample holds about 240,000 distinct CDR3 sequences, roughly 23% seen once. The data stem from a study of T-cell reconstitution after alpha-beta-depleted transplantation in children. This CDR3 comprises 18 residues. The J segment lost 0 bases and the V segment lost 8 bases, leaving 13 bases of the junction unmatched. The germline V gene has CDR1 MDHEN and CDR2 SYDVKM. This clonotype was sampled from a girl aged 2 to 10 with Fanconi anemia, due to receive a stem cell transplant. The source was PBMCs, collected before TCRalphabeta/CD19-depleted stem cell transplant. The chain couples TRBV28 to TRBJ2-3; 11 nucleotides match TRBD2. CDR3 in DNA: TGTGCCAGCGGAGATACACTAGCGGGAGTAACAAGCACAGATACGCAGTATTTT. It yields the protein CASGDTLAGVTSTDTQYF.